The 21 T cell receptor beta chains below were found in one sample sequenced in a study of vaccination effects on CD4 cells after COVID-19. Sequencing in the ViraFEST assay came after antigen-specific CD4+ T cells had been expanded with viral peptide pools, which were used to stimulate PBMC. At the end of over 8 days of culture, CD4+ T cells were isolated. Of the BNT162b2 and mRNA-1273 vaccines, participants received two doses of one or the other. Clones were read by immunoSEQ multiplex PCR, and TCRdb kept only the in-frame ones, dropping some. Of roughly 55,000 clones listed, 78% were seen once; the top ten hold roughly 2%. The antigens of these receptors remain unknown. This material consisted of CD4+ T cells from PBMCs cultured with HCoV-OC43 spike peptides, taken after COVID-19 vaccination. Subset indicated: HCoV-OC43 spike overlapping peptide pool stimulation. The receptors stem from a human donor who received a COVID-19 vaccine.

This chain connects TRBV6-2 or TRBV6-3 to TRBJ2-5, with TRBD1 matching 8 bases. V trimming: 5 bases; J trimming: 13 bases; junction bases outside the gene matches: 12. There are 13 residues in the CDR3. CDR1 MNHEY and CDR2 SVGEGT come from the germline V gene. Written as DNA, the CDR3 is TGTGCCAGCAGTCCGAGGACAGGGCATGTAGGGTACTTC. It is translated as CASSPRTGHVGYF.

This CDR3 reads CASSLDGQGQGSPLHF. Written as DNA, the CDR3 is TGCGCCAGCAGCTTGGATGGACAGGGACAGGGTTCACCCCTCCACTTT. This chain uses TRBV5-1 with TRBJ1-6; 9 bases line up with TRBD1. The germline V gene encodes CDR1 SGHRS and CDR2 YFSETQ. The V gene end was trimmed by 0 bases and the J gene end by 9 bases; junction bases not matched to a gene: 7. This CDR3 is built from 16 residues.

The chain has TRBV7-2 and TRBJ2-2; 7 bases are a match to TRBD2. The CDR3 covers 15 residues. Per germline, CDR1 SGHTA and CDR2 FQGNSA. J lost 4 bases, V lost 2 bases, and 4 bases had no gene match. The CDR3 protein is CASSLQGGTTGELFF. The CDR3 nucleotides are TGTGCCAGCAGCTTACAGGGAGGGACCACCGGGGAGCTGTTTTTT. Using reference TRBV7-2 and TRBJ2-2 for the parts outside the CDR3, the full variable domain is GAGVSQSPSNKVTEKGKDVELRCDPISGHTALYWYRQSLGQGLEFLIYFQGNSAPDKSGLPSDRFSAERTGGSVSTLTIQRTQQEDSAVYLCASSLQGGTTGELFFGEGSRLTVL.

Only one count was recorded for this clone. The CDR3 loop reads CASGLGQGPTNTEAFF. For the CDR3, the DNA is TGTGCTAGTGGTTTGGGGCAGGGGCCGACGAACACTGAAGCTTTCTTT. This sequence joins TRBV12-5 and TRBJ1-1; possible D gene TRBD1, 6 bases. Trimming removed 1 base at V and 1 base at J, with 13 bases between. CDR1 and CDR2 from the germline V gene are LGHNT and FRNRAP. CDR3 length: 16 amino acids. The variable domain in full, with the rest retrieved from reference TRBV12-5 and TRBJ1-1, is DARVTQTPRHKVTEMGQEVTMRCQPILGHNTVFWYRQTMMQGLELLAYFRNRAPLDDSGMPKDRFSAEMPDATLATLKIQPSEPRDSAVYFCASGLGQGPTNTEAFFGQGTRLTVV.

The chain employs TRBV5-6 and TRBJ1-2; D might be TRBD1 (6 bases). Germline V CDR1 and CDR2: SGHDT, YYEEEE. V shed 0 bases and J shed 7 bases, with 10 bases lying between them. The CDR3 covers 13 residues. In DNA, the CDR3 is TGTGCCAGCAGCTTGGACAGGGCGGCTGGCTACACCTTC. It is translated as CASSLDRAAGYTF.

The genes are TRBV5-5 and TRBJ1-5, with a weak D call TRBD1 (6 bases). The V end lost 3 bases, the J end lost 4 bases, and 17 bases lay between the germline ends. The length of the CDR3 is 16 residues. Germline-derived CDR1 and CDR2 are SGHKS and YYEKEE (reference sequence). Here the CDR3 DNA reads TGTGCCAGCAGCTCGCGGTGGGCAGGGGAAAATCAGCCCCAGCATTTT. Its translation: CASSSRWAGENQPQHF.

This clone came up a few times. The CDR3, as DNA: TGTGCCAGCAGTGAAATGAGTAATGAGCAGTTCTTC. As protein: CASSEMSNEQFF. The chain combines TRBV2 with TRBJ2-1; D is uncertain. V lost 2 bases and J 7 bases, leaving 6 bases between the germline ends. Germline assignment: CDR1 SNHLY and CDR2 FYNNEI. The CDR3 totals 12 residues. Full variable domain (rest looked up from reference TRBV2 and TRBJ2-1): EPEVTQTPSHQVTQMGQEVILRCVPISNHLYFYWYRQILGQKVEFLVSFYNNEISEKSEIFDDQFSVERPDGSNFTLKIRSTKLEDSAMYFCASSEMSNEQFFGPGTRLTVL.

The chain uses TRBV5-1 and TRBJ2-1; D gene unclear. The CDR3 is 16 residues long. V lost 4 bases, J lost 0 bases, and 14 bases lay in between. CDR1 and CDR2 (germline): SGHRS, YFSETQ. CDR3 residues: CASSPDPTPSYNEQFF. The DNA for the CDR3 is TGCGCCAGCAGCCCTGACCCGACCCCCTCCTACAATGAGCAGTTCTTC.

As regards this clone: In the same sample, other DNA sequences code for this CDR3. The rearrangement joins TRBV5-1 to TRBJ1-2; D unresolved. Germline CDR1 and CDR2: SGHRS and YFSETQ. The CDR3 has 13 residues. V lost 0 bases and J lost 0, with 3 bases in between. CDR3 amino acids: CASSLGTNYGYTF. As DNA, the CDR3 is TGCGCCAGCAGCTTGGGAACTAACTATGGCTACACCTTC.

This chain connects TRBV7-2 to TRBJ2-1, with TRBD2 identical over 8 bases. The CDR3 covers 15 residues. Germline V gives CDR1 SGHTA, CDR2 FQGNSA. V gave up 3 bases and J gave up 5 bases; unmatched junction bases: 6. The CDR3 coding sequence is TGTGCCAGCAGCTTCCGTGCGGGGGGAAACAATGAGCAGTTCTTC. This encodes CASSFRAGGNNEQFF.

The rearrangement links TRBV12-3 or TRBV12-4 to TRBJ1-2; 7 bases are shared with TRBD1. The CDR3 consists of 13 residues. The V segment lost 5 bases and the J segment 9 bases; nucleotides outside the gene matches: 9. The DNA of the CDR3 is TGTGCCAGCAGTCCCACAGGGGAGGTTAGCTACACCTTC. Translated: CASSPTGEVSYTF.

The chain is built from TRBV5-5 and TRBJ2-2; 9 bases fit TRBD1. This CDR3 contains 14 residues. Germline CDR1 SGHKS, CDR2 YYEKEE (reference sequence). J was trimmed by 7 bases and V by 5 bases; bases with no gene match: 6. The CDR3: CASRDRGSIGELFF. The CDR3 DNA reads TGTGCCAGCAGGGACAGGGGTTCCATCGGGGAGCTGTTTTTT. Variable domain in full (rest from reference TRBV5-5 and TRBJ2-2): DAGVTQSPTHLIKTRGQQVTLRCSPISGHKSVSWYQQVLGQGPQFIFQYYEKEERGRGNFPDRFSARQFPNYSSELNVNALLLGDSALYLCASRDRGSIGELFFGEGSRLTVL.

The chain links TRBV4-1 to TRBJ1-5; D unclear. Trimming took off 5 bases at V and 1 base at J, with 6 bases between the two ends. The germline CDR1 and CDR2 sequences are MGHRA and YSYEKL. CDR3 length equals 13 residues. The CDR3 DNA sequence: TGCGCCAGCAGCTTCGAAAGCAATCAGCCCCAGCATTTT. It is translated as CASSFESNQPQHF.

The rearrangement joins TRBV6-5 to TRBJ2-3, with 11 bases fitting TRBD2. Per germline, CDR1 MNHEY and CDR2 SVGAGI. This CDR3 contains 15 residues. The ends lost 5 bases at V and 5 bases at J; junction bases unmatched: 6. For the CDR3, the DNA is TGTGCCAGCAGTCCTAGCGGGGGGCATAGAGATACGCAGTATTTT. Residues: CASSPSGGHRDTQYF.

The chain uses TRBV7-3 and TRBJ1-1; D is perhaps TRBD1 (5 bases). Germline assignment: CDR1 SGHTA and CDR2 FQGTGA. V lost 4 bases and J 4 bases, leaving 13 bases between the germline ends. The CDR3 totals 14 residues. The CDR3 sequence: CASSSKEGITEAFF. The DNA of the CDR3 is TGTGCCAGCAGCTCTAAGGAGGGGATCACTGAAGCTTTCTTT. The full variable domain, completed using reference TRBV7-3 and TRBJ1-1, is GAGVSQTPSNKVTEKGKYVELRCDPISGHTALYWYRQSLGQGPEFLIYFQGTGAADDSGLPNDRFFAVRPEGSVSTLKIQRTERGDSAVYLCASSSKEGITEAFFGQGTRLTVV.

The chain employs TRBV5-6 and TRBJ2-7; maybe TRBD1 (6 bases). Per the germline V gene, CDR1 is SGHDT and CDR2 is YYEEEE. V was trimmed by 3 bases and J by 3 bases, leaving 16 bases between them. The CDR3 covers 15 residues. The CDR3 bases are TGTGCCAGCAGCTCTGCCGGGACACTAAACTACGAGCAGTACGTC. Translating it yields CASSSAGTLNYEQYV.

CDR3 sequence (DNA): TGTGCCAGCTCAAAAGGGACAGATCATGGCTACACCTTC. Its protein is CASSKGTDHGYTF. The V and J genes are TRBV18 and TRBJ1-2; TRBD1 matches 7 bases. V dropped 5 bases and J dropped 6; count of bases not matched to a gene: 6. CDR1 and CDR2 (germline): KGHSH, LQKENI. CDR3 length equals 13 residues.

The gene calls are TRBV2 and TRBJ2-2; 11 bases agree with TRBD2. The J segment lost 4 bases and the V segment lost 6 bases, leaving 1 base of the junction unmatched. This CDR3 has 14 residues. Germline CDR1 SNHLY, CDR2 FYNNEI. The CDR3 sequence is CASRGLAATGELFF. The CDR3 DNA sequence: TGTGCCAGCAGGGGACTAGCGGCCACCGGGGAGCTGTTTTTT.

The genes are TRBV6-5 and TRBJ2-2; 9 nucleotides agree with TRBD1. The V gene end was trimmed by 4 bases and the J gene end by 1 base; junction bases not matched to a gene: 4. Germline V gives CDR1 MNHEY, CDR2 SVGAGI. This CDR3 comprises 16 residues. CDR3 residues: CASSLQGALNTGELFF. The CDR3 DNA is TGTGCCAGCAGTTTACAGGGGGCACTGAACACCGGGGAGCTGTTTTTT.

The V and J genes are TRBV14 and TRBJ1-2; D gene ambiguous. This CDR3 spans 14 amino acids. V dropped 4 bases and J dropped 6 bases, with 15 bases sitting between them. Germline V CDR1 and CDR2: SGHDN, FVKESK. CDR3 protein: CASSLAGSWNGYTF. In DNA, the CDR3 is TGTGCCAGCAGCCTAGCGGGGTCCTGGAATGGCTACACCTTC.

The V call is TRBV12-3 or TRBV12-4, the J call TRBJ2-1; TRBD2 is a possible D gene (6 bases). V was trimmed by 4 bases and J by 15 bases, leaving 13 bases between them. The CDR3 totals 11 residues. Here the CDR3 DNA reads TGTGCCAGCAGTTCGACTAGTTCGACGTTCTTC. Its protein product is CASSSTSSTFF.